These 30 T cell receptor beta chains were all obtained from the same sample, sequenced in a study of vaccination effects on CD4 cells after COVID-19. Before any sequencing was done, the ViraFEST assay used viral peptide pools to expand antigen-specific CD4+ T cells. Culture proceeded for 10 days, and CD4+ T cells were then isolated. People in the vaccine group had not been infected with SARS-CoV-2 before, and their nucleocapsid antibodies were negative. Which antigens these TCRs recognize remains unknown. Assay used: immunoSEQ multiplex PCR; TCRdb lists only in-frame clones, some missing. The sample holds about 38,000 clones, roughly 70% seen once. The sequences come from CD4+ T cells from PBMCs cultured with SARS-CoV-2 spike peptides, collected before COVID-19 vaccination. The receptors were gathered from a human donor who received a COVID-19 vaccine.

V usage is TRBV7-2 and J usage is TRBJ1-1; D is undetermined. Germline CDR1 is SGHTA and CDR2 is FQGNSA. The V end was cut by 5 bases, the J end by 4 bases, with 5 bases between. The CDR3 consists of 11 residues. The CDR3 DNA sequence: TGTGCCAGCAGCCCAGGCACTGAAGCTTTCTTT. Its translation is CASSPGTEAFF. The complete variable domain, with remaining parts taken from reference TRBV7-2 and TRBJ1-1, reads GAGVSQSPSNKVTEKGKDVELRCDPISGHTALYWYRQSLGQGLEFLIYFQGNSAPDKSGLPSDRFSAERTGGSVSTLTIQRTQQEDSAVYLCASSPGTEAFFGQGTRLTVV.

This clone was observed a few times. The chain employs TRBV30 and TRBJ2-2; tentative D call: TRBD2 (7 bases). The CDR3 has 13 residues. V lost 8 bases, J lost 4 bases, and 14 bases lay in between. Germline V gene lookup returns CDR1 GTSNPN and CDR2 SVGIG (reference sequence). The CDR3 DNA reads TGTGCCCGGGAGGACAGAAGCACCGGGGAGCTGTTTTTT. Amino acid sequence: CAREDRSTGELFF.

The chain carries TRBV7-2 and TRBJ2-7, with a weak D call TRBD2 (6 bases). The germline gives CDR1 SGHTA, CDR2 FQGNSA. V lost 4 bases, J lost 0 bases, and 10 bases lay in between. The CDR3 sequence is 14 residues long. CDR3 sequence (DNA): TGTGCCAGCAGCTCTAGCGCAGCCTCCTACGAGCAGTACTTC. Translation gives CASSSSAASYEQYF.

This rearrangement joins TRBV5-6 to TRBJ1-1; tentatively, D is TRBD1 (6 bases). V was trimmed by 6 bases and J by 10 bases, leaving 19 bases between them. The CDR3 totals 13 residues. The V gene's germline CDR1 is SGHDT and CDR2 YYEEEE. CDR3 protein: CASTPRAGEAAFF. CDR3 sequence (DNA): TGTGCCAGCACCCCCCGGGCAGGGGAAGCAGCTTTCTTT.

This clone appeared a few times. This chain connects TRBV29-1 to TRBJ2-7; D is ambiguous. The CDR3 loop spans 11 amino acids. Germline loops: CDR1 SQVTM, CDR2 ANQGSEA. Trimming removed 7 bases from V and 3 bases from J, with 10 bases in between. The CDR3, as DNA: TGCAGCGCGAGAACCCTCTACGAGCAGTACTTC. The encoded protein is CSARTLYEQYF.

The chain carries TRBV10-3 and TRBJ1-3; D not certain. Trimming removed 0 bases at V and 4 bases at J, with 4 bases between. The CDR3 extends over 13 amino acids. In germline, CDR1 is ENHRY, CDR2 SYGVKD. In DNA, the CDR3 is TGTGCCATCAGTGAGTCGAGGGGAAACACCATATATTTT. It is translated as CAISESRGNTIYF.

The chain carries TRBV20-1 and TRBJ2-7; D perhaps matches TRBD2 (5 bases). V lost 7 bases and J 3 bases, leaving 10 bases between the germline ends. Germline values: CDR1 DFQATT, CDR2 SNEGSKA (reference sequence). This CDR3 has 11 residues. In DNA form, the CDR3 reads TGCAGTGGGACTCCGCTCTACGAGCAGTACTTC. The encoded protein is CSGTPLYEQYF.

This chain uses TRBV5-1 with TRBJ2-3; D is unresolved. Trimming removed 0 bases from V and 6 bases from J, with 11 bases in between. Germline values: CDR1 SGHRS, CDR2 YFSETQ. The CDR3 extends over 14 amino acids. The CDR3 region has the DNA TGCGCCAGCAGCTTGGAGGCTCCGCCGGATACGCAGTATTTT. This codes for CASSLEAPPDTQYF.

The chain carries TRBV10-3 and TRBJ2-2; D uncertain. This CDR3 comprises 17 residues. The ends were cut back, 0 bases at V and 0 bases at J, with 11 bases in the middle. Per the germline V gene, CDR1 is ENHRY and CDR2 is SYGVKD. CDR3 coding DNA: TGTGCCATCAGTGAGTCGTACGGCAGGTCGAACACCGGGGAGCTGTTTTTT. This codes for CAISESYGRSNTGELFF.

This clone was observed a handful of times. CDR3 coding DNA: TGTGCCAGTAGTACGGACAGGGACACTGAAGCTTTCTTT. It encodes CASSTDRDTEAFF. The chain is built from TRBV19 and TRBJ1-1, with 8 bases lining up with TRBD1. The CDR3 is made up of 13 amino acids. V was clipped by 4 bases and J by 3 bases; unmatched bases: 1. The germline V gene encodes CDR1 LNHDA and CDR2 SQIVND (reference sequence).

The rearrangement uses TRBV5-1 and TRBJ1-1, with D hard to call. Germline V gene sequence: CDR1 SGHRS, CDR2 YFSETQ. V was cut by 2 bases and J by 2 bases, with 10 bases left in between. The CDR3 loop spans 14 amino acids. In DNA form, the CDR3 reads TGCGCCAGCAGCTTACTAAAGGGAAACACTGAAGCTTTCTTT. Translated: CASSLLKGNTEAFF. The full variable domain, with the rest looked up from reference TRBV5-1 and TRBJ1-1, is KAGVTQTPRYLIKTRGQQVTLSCSPISGHRSVSWYQQTPGQGLQFLFEYFSETQRNKGNFPGRFSGRQFSNSRSEMNVSTLELGDSALYLCASSLLKGNTEAFFGQGTRLTVV.

The chain joins TRBV19 to TRBJ2-2; no clear D. The V end lost 5 bases, the J end lost 8 bases, and 12 bases lay between the germline ends. The CDR3 has 13 amino acids. The germline gives CDR1 LNHDA, CDR2 SQIVND (reference sequence). CDR3 sequence: CASSPSSSGELFF. CDR3 sequence (DNA): TGTGCCAGTAGTCCCTCCTCGTCTGGGGAGCTGTTTTTT.

The chain is built from TRBV15 and TRBJ2-5; TRBD1 aligns across 12 bases. The CDR3 totals 17 residues. Germline-derived CDR1 and CDR2 are LNHNV and YYDKDF (reference sequence). V lost 0 bases to trimming and J lost 7 bases; unmatched junction nucleotides: 9. Here the CDR3 reads CATSRDWGQGAVMTQYF. The CDR3 DNA sequence: TGTGCCACCAGCAGAGATTGGGGACAGGGGGCAGTTATGACCCAGTACTTC.

This clone turned up a few times. CDR3 in amino acids: CASSRTGRTQYF. In DNA form, the CDR3 reads TGTGCCAGCAGTCGCACAGGACGGACCCAGTACTTC. The chain couples TRBV28 to TRBJ2-5; D may be TRBD1 (5 bases). The CDR3 loop spans 12 amino acids. In germline, CDR1 is MDHEN, CDR2 SYDVKM. V lost 5 bases to trimming and J lost 7 bases, with 11 bases between them. The entire variable domain, with the rest obtained from reference TRBV28 and TRBJ2-5, is as follows: DVKVTQSSRYLVKRTGEKVFLECVQDMDHENMFWYRQDPGLGLRLIYFSYDVKMKEKGDIPEGYSVSREKKERFSLILESASTNQTSMYLCASSRTGRTQYFGPGTRLLVL.

This chain links TRBV5-4 with TRBJ1-6; no reliable D call. CDR1 SGHNT and CDR2 YYREEE come from the germline V gene (reference sequence). Trimming removed 1 base from V and 5 bases from J, with 7 bases in between. This CDR3 is 14 amino acids long. The CDR3 nucleotides read TGTGCCAGCAGCTTGTTCGGTGATAATTCACCCCTCCACTTT. Amino acids: CASSLFGDNSPLHF.

This clone was seen only a few times. The gene calls are TRBV19 and TRBJ1-1; D uncertain. Trimming left V 6 bases short and J 11 bases short, with 16 bases between. Germline CDR1 LNHDA, CDR2 SQIVND (reference sequence). This CDR3 contains 12 residues. CDR3 DNA sequence: TGTGCCAGTAGCCCAGGAGGAGGTCGGGCTTTCTTT. Translated: CASSPGGGRAFF.

This clone was found a few times. The CDR3 DNA reads as TGTGCCAGTAGTATAGCAGGTCTGGGGAAGGAAAAACTGTTTTTT. It specifies CASSIAGLGKEKLFF. The chain recombines TRBV19 with TRBJ1-4; D is ambiguous. The length of the CDR3 is 15 residues. Germline-derived CDR1 and CDR2 are LNHDA and SQIVND (reference sequence). Trimming stripped 1 base from V and 8 bases from J, with 14 bases between.

The CDR3 region has the DNA TGTGCCAGCAGTTTAGGGCTAGGGAGGTGGTACGAGCAGTACTTC. Amino acids: CASSLGLGRWYEQYF. The rearrangement joins TRBV28 to TRBJ2-7; the D gene is possibly TRBD2 (6 bases). CDR1 is MDHEN, CDR2 SYDVKM, per germline. V lost 2 bases and J lost 4, with 15 bases in between. The CDR3 length is 15 residues.

V gene TRBV28 combines with J gene TRBJ2-7; D is perhaps TRBD2 (5 bases). The germline CDR1 and CDR2 sequences are MDHEN and SYDVKM. Trimming shortened V by 4 bases and J by 0 bases, and 10 bases separated the two germline ends. The CDR3 is 14 amino acids. The CDR3 loop is CASSSRSGSYEQYF. The CDR3 coding sequence is TGTGCCAGCAGTTCGAGAAGCGGCTCCTACGAGCAGTACTTC.

The rearrangement links TRBV5-4 to TRBJ1-1; TRBD1 agrees at 8 bases. J gave up 5 bases and V 5 bases, and 8 bases lay outside the gene matches. CDR3 length equals 14 residues. Germline V gene data show CDR1 as SGHNT and CDR2 as YYREEE (reference sequence). The CDR3 DNA reads as TGTGCCAGCAGAAGAGACAGGGGAGAAACTGAAGCTTTCTTT. It specifies CASRRDRGETEAFF.

The genes are TRBV11-2 and TRBJ2-7; TRBD2 matches at 8 bases. Germline V lookup: CDR1 SGHAT, CDR2 FQNNGV. The CDR3 covers 16 residues. The V segment lost 1 base and the J segment 1 base; nucleotides outside the gene matches: 6. The CDR3 protein is CASSLGTSSSSYEQYF. The DNA for the CDR3 is TGTGCCAGCAGCTTAGGGACTAGCTCCAGTTCCTACGAGCAGTACTTC.

The chain recombines TRBV10-3 with TRBJ2-5; D is perhaps TRBD2 (5 bases). The CDR3 is made up of 13 amino acids. Between the trimmed V and J ends, which lost 7 bases and 2 bases, there was a span of 11 bases. Germline loops: CDR1 ENHRY, CDR2 SYGVKD. CDR3: CAITDGVQETQYF. The DNA of the CDR3 is TGTGCCATCACCGACGGGGTTCAAGAGACCCAGTACTTC.

V gene TRBV7-2 combines with J gene TRBJ2-1; TRBD2 aligns across 8 bases. J was trimmed by 4 bases and V by 1 base; bases with no gene match: 6. The CDR3 is 16 amino acids. Germline V CDR1 and CDR2: SGHTA, FQGNSA. CDR3 nucleotide sequence: TGTGCCAGCAGCTTAGTTGGGGCGGGGGGATACAATGAGCAGTTCTTC. Translated: CASSLVGAGGYNEQFF.

The chain joins TRBV5-1 to TRBJ2-3, with 10 positions matching TRBD2. Germline V CDR1 and CDR2: SGHRS, YFSETQ. J lost 4 bases, V lost 1 base, and 3 bases had no gene match. This CDR3 spans 15 amino acids. CDR3: CASSLRAGGPDTQYF. The DNA for the CDR3 is TGCGCCAGCAGCTTGAGAGCGGGAGGGCCAGATACGCAGTATTTT.

The CDR3 DNA reads TGTGCCAGCAGCTTAATGGTGAACACTGAAGCTTTCTTT. Protein sequence: CASSLMVNTEAFF. The chain links TRBV11-3 to TRBJ1-1; no definite D call. CDR3 length: 13 amino acids. Germline CDR1 and CDR2: SGHNT and YENEEA. The V gene lost 2 bases and the J gene lost 0 bases, with 4 bases spanning the gap.

This clone occurred a few times. This chain connects TRBV7-9 to TRBJ2-3; D remains ambiguous. The CDR3 totals 12 residues. Germline CDR1 is SEHNR and CDR2 is FQNEAQ (reference sequence). The V end lost 6 bases, the J end lost 5 bases, and 9 bases lay between the germline ends. The CDR3 sequence: CASRSVGDTQYF. The DNA of the CDR3 is TGTGCCAGCAGGTCGGTGGGAGATACGCAGTATTTT.

V gene TRBV27 combines with J gene TRBJ1-1; TRBD1 is a possible D gene (6 bases). Germline V gene data show CDR1 as MNHEY and CDR2 as SMNVEV (reference sequence). The CDR3 has 13 amino acids. The germline V and J ends were trimmed by 6 bases and 3 bases, with 11 bases remaining between them. The CDR3 sequence: CASSGGGHTEAFF. The CDR3 DNA reads as TGTGCCAGCAGCGGAGGGGGGCACACTGAAGCTTTCTTT.

The J gene is TRBJ1-2, the V gene TRBV10-3, with D hard to call. Germline-derived CDR1 and CDR2 are ENHRY and SYGVKD. The V end lost 0 bases, the J end lost 5 bases, and 13 bases lay between the germline ends. The CDR3 spans 15 residues. The CDR3 DNA sequence: TGTGCCATCAGTGAGTCTCGTAATTCCGGGTATGGCTACACCTTC. Amino acid sequence: CAISESRNSGYGYTF.

The V gene is TRBV19, the J gene TRBJ2-1; no clear D gene. V was shortened by 3 bases and J by 2 bases, with 5 bases between the two germline ends. CDR3 size: 13 residues. The germline V gene has CDR1 LNHDA and CDR2 SQIVND (reference sequence). The CDR3 sequence is CASSMRTYNEQFF. The CDR3 DNA is TGTGCCAGTAGTATGCGCACCTACAATGAGCAGTTCTTC.

This chain uses TRBV6-6 with TRBJ1-1, with a possible D match to TRBD1 (6 bases). V lost 2 bases and J lost 4, with 14 bases in between. The CDR3 length is 15 residues. Germline values: CDR1 MNHNY, CDR2 SVGAGI (reference sequence). CDR3 sequence reads: CASSYGGAGSTEAFF. CDR3 DNA: TGTGCCAGCAGTTACGGGGGGGCCGGGAGCACTGAAGCTTTCTTT.